This TCR beta chain was captured by sequencing in a study of long-term antiretroviral therapy in people with HIV. Overall study context: The earliest samples came from an era when ART typically awaited falling CD4 counts.

The CDR3 is made up of 13 amino acids. V was shortened by 5 bases and J by 7 bases, with 12 bases between the two germline ends. Germline V CDR1 and CDR2: SGHRS, YFSETQ. They ran version v3.0 of the immunoSEQ assay at survey level. TCRdb keeps only in-frame clones here, not all; method: immunoSEQ multiplex PCR. The sample records 13,000 to 15,000 clones, roughly three quarters being singletons. This clone was picked up a small number of times. The chain couples TRBV5-1 to TRBJ2-2; D may be TRBD1 (5 bases). Source: unsorted PBMCs, taken 3.1 years after starting antiretroviral therapy. The clonotype was recovered from a man aged 40-50 years with HIV. For the CDR3, the DNA is TGCGCCAGCAGAGGGCAGGGTAACGGGGAGCTGTTTTTT. This sequence encodes CASRGQGNGELFF.